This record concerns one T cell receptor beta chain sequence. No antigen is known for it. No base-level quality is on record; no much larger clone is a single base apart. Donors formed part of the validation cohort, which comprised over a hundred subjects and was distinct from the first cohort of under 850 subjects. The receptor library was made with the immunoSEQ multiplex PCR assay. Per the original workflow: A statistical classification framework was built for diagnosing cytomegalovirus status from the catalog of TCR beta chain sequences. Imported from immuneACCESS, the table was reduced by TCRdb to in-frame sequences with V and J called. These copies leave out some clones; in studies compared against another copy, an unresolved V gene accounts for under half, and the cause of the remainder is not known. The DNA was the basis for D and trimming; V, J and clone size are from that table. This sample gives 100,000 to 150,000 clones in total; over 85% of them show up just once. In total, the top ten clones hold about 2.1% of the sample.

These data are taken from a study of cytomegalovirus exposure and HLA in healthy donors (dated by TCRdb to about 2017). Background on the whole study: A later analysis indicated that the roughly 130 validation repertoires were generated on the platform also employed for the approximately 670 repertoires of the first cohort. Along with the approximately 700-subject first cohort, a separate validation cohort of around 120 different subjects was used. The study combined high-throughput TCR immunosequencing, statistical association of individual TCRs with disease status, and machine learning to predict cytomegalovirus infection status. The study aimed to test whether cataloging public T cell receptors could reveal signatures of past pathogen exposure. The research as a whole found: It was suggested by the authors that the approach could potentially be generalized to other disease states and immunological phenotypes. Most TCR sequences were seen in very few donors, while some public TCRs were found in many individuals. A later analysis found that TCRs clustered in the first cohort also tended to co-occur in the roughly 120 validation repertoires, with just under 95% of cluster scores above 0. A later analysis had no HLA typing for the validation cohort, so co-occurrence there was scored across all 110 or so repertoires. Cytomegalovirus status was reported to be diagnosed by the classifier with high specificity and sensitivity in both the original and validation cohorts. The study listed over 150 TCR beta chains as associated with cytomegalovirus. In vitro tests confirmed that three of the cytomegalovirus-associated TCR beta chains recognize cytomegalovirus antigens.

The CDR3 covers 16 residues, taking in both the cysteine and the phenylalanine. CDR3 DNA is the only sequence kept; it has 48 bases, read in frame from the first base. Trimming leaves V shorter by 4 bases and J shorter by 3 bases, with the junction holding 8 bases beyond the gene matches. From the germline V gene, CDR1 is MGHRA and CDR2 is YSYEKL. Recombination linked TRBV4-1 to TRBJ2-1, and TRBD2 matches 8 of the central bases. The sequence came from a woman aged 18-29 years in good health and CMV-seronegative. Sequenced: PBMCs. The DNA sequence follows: TGCGCCAGCAGCCCAAGAATAGCGGGGCTCTACAATGAGCAGTTCTTC. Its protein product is CASSPRIAGLYNEQFF.